This T cell receptor (beta chain) is from a study of blood T cell repertoires in COVID-19. Study summary: Material from acute and convalescent COVID-19 was sourced from the United States, Italy and Spain. The cDNA or gDNA used as material had been derived from T cells, B-cell-depleted T cells, or PBMCs.

In the original workflow: How many nucleated cells were present was estimated from reference gene primer amplification. Assay used: immunoSEQ multiplex PCR; TCRdb lists only in-frame clones, some missing. D and trimming were read from the DNA, whereas the V and J calls and clone size are those reported in that table. This repertoire shows 150,000 or so clones, around 85% found once; its top ten account for 2.5% to 3%. This CDR3 comprises 15 residues. The V and J ends lost 5 bases and 4 bases, in that order; junction bases with no gene match: 10. Per germline, CDR1 SGHNT and CDR2 YYREEE (reference sequence).

This TCR derives from a woman between 35 and 50 years old with active or convalescent COVID-19. Material for sequencing was peripheral blood. V usage is TRBV5-4 and J usage is TRBJ2-3; TRBD2 matches at 7 bases. CDR3 nucleotides: TGTGCCAGCAGTTCAACGGGGGGTAGGTCAGATACGCAGTATTTT. This encodes CASSSTGGRSDTQYF.